This is a list of T cell receptor beta chains from one sample in a study of blood T cell repertoires in COVID-19. Only in-frame clones appear in the TCRdb table, and some are missing; sequencing was by immunoSEQ multiplex PCR. The sample yields about 120,000 clones, 85% seen once. Sequenced material: peripheral blood. These receptors all stem from a man older than 75 with active or convalescent COVID-19. The conserved cysteine and the conserved F or W are not part of the CDR3 here. Only part of the rows carry a size: once, few, many, or a class if the clone is expanded.

V gene: TRBV2; J gene: TRBJ1-2; clone size: NA; CDR3 protein: ASSEHRTADGYT
V gene: TRBV28; J gene: TRBJ1-5; clone size: NA; CDR3 protein: ASSFSGKSSNQPQH
V gene: TRBV6-5; J gene: TRBJ1-2; clone size: NA; CDR3 protein: ASVRGDRVWGYT
V gene: TRBV27; J gene: TRBJ2-6; clone size: NA; CDR3 protein: ASSPSGSTGANVLT
V gene: TRBV28; J gene: TRBJ1-2; clone size: NA; CDR3 protein: AVGQGANYGYT
V gene: TRBV20-1; J gene: TRBJ1-1; clone size: NA; CDR3 protein: SAQREVEAF
V gene: TRBV15; J gene: TRBJ2-7; clone size: NA; CDR3 protein: ATSRADTSRTYEQY
V gene: TRBV9; J gene: TRBJ2-5; clone size: NA; CDR3 protein: ASNLAGGHETQY
V gene: TRBV4-3; J gene: TRBJ1-2; clone size: few; CDR3 protein: ASSQERGSYGYT
V gene: TRBV6-5; J gene: TRBJ1-6; clone size: few; CDR3 protein: ASCRDRIESPLH
V gene: TRBV4-3; J gene: TRBJ2-1; clone size: NA; CDR3 protein: ASSQVARYNEQF
V gene: TRBV7-8; J gene: TRBJ1-6; clone size: NA; CDR3 protein: ASSTTGGISPLH
V gene: TRBV29-1; J gene: TRBJ1-5; clone size: NA; CDR3 protein: SAGQGGQPQH
V gene: TRBV18; J gene: TRBJ1-6; clone size: NA; CDR3 protein: ASSLERGRKGSPLH
V gene: TRBV13; J gene: TRBJ1-2; clone size: once; CDR3 protein: ASSFLTGSDGYT
V gene: TRBV24-1; J gene: TRBJ2-3; clone size: NA; CDR3 protein: ATSDPAGVLAPDTQY
V gene: TRBV19; J gene: TRBJ1-2; clone size: NA; CDR3 protein: ASSPGQGNGYT
V gene: TRBV5-1; J gene: TRBJ1-2; clone size: NA; CDR3 protein: ASSPQRQNPYGYT
V gene: TRBV6-5; J gene: TRBJ1-2; clone size: NA; CDR3 protein: ASSYSFGSFYGYT
V gene: TRBV6-2/TRBV6-3; J gene: TRBJ1-1; clone size: NA; CDR3 protein: ASSDSPNTEAF
V gene: TRBV27; J gene: TRBJ1-1; clone size: NA; CDR3 protein: ASRKSGVNTEAF
V gene: TRBV7-3; J gene: TRBJ2-1; clone size: NA; CDR3 protein: ASSFSGSSNEQF
V gene: TRBV6-6; J gene: TRBJ1-1; clone size: NA; CDR3 protein: ASSTPGRNTEAF
V gene: TRBV6-5; J gene: TRBJ1-5; clone size: once; CDR3 protein: ASSPRGLAYQPQH
V gene: TRBV14; J gene: TRBJ2-7; clone size: NA; CDR3 protein: ASSLVPREQY
V gene: TRBV21-1; J gene: TRBJ2-7; clone size: NA; CDR3 protein: ASSKMGDRPYEQY
V gene: TRBV5-1; J gene: TRBJ2-3; clone size: NA; CDR3 protein: ASSPLQGDTQY
V gene: TRBV9; J gene: TRBJ1-6; clone size: NA; CDR3 protein: ASSPNPGTGDSPLH
V gene: TRBV23-1; J gene: TRBJ2-7; clone size: NA; CDR3 protein: ASSHSGLAGVNSYEQY
V gene: TRBV3-1/TRBV3-2; J gene: TRBJ2-1; clone size: NA; CDR3 protein: ASSQAFSGRRDEQF
V gene: TRBV24-1; J gene: TRBJ2-1; clone size: NA; CDR3 protein: ATSGSAELSSYNEQF
V gene: TRBV6-5; J gene: TRBJ1-4; clone size: NA; CDR3 protein: ASSPARGMF
V gene: TRBV19; J gene: TRBJ1-5; clone size: NA; CDR3 protein: ASSIFDRDQPQH
V gene: TRBV9; J gene: TRBJ1-5; clone size: NA; CDR3 protein: ASSAGVSNQPQH
V gene: TRBV19; J gene: TRBJ2-2; clone size: NA; CDR3 protein: ASTQKGQITGELF
V gene: TRBV30; J gene: TRBJ2-1; clone size: NA; CDR3 protein: AWSVSRNEQF
V gene: TRBV3-1/TRBV3-2; J gene: TRBJ2-7; clone size: NA; CDR3 protein: ASSRTLGIYEQY
V gene: TRBV19; J gene: TRBJ2-3; clone size: NA; CDR3 protein: ASSIRLAGADTQY
V gene: TRBV5-6; J gene: TRBJ2-7; clone size: NA; CDR3 protein: ASSSVRGRTYEQY
V gene: TRBV7-9; J gene: TRBJ2-7; clone size: NA; CDR3 protein: ASSLENYEQY
V gene: TRBV5-4; J gene: TRBJ1-1; clone size: NA; CDR3 protein: ASGPGPGSTEAF
V gene: TRBV5-1; J gene: TRBJ1-1; clone size: NA; CDR3 protein: ASDSGTGVAEAF
V gene: TRBV18; J gene: TRBJ1-5; clone size: NA; CDR3 protein: ASSTQGAGQPQH